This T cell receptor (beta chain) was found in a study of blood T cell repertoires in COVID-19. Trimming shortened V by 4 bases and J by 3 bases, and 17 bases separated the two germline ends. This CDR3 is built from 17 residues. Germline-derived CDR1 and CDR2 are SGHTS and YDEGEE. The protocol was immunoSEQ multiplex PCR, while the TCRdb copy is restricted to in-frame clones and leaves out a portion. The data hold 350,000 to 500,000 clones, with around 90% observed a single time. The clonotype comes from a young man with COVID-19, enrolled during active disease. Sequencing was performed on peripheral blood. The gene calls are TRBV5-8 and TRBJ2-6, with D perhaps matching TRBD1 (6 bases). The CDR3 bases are TGTGCCAGCAGCCTTGGACAGTCTCAGATTGGGGCCAACGTCCTGACTTTC. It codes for CASSLGQSQIGANVLTF.